This note documents a single TCR beta chain sequence. What it recognizes is unknown. This sample is part of a study of T cell responses to AZD1222 COVID-19 vaccine. For the study at large: The study pooled second doses at about 4 or about 12 weeks. Study results and limitations: There were mostly white British donors and more females than males, and clonal diversity was possibly underestimated.

Profiling relied on immunoSEQ multiplex PCR, and the TCRdb table lists in-frame clones only, not all of them. The sample contains more than 130,000 clones, less than 95% of which appear only once. Germline CDR1 MNHEY, CDR2 SVGAGI. V gave up 6 bases and J gave up 3 bases, with 11 bases separating them. The CDR3 sequence is 14 residues long. The rearrangement joins TRBV6-5 to TRBJ2-2, with D possibly matching TRBD2 (6 bases). Sequenced material: peripheral blood, taken on day 0 of AZD1222 vaccination. The clonotype was recovered from an adult in good health. The CDR3: CASRQLADTGELFF. CDR3 sequence (DNA): TGTGCCAGCAGACAACTAGCCGACACCGGGGAGCTGTTTTTT.